This T cell receptor beta chain appears in the sequencing data of a study of molecular identifiers for immune sequencing clone quantification. Overall study context: Five aliquots were made in replicates from the RNA of roughly 21,000 or 96,000 naive CD8 cells, and four were sequenced.

This clonotype was seen only a few times. The antigen remains undetermined. Previously described methods and listed TCR primers produced bulk TCR libraries. TCRdb processed the PCR reads anew with MiXCR; each CDR3 protein has one entry. This table has some 320,000 distinct CDR3 sequences, 20% to 25% appearing once. Study-wide results and caveats: With a barcode shared among identical TCR molecules, highly expanded clone sizes could be underestimated. Among effectors, clones above 20 RNA copies held over 98% of molecules; among naive cells, under 1%.

V was trimmed by 8 bases and J by 2 bases, leaving 9 bases between them. CDR1 and CDR2 (germline): SGHDN, FVKESK. This CDR3 comprises 13 residues. This sequence originates from a human donor in good health. Some libraries in this study had Jurkat cell RNA spiked in. The chain has TRBV14 and TRBJ2-2; D is possibly TRBD2 (6 bases). Sequencing used naive CD8+ T cells from blood, with Jurkat cell RNA spiked in. Subset described: FACS-sorted CD8+CD4-CCR7+CD45RA+ naive T cells. The CDR3 loop reads CASGGPNTGELFF. As DNA, the CDR3 is TGTGCCAGCGGAGGGCCAAACACCGGGGAGCTGTTTTTT.